This TCR beta chain is drawn from a study of identifying expanded T cells in peripheral blood. Repertoires were generated with immunoSEQ multiplex PCR, while TCRdb's copy carries only in-frame clones and drops some. The sample shows 75,000 to 90,000 clones, approximately 90% of them seen only once. Notes on this clone: Its cognate antigen is unknown.

Healthy donors had no documented immune events, such as infections, while sampled. The V end was cut by 2 bases, the J end by 2 bases, with 17 bases between. The germline CDR1 and CDR2 sequences are SGHTA and FQGNSA. This CDR3 is built from 17 residues. Study findings and constraints: Technical replicates showed around 1.2 changed clones; two weeks 15 to 20; four weeks 19.

This chain links TRBV7-2 with TRBJ2-3; tentative D call: TRBD2 (7 bases). This receptor was identified in a person between 18 and 75 years old in good health. Sequencing was performed on blood. The CDR3 DNA reads as TGTGCCAGCAGCTTAAATGGACTGGCGGGGGCCACAGATACGCAGTATTTT. This translates into CASSLNGLAGATDTQYF.